The clone carrying this TCR beta chain was seen a single time. The data derive from a study of shared clonotypes between healthy human individuals. Method: immunoSEQ multiplex PCR; TCRdb's copy keeps in-frame clones and lacks some. The table lists about 2,500,000 clones, around 90% of them singletons, with under 0.15% in the top ten. V was trimmed by 4 bases and J by 1 base, leaving 17 bases between them. The CDR3 extends over 15 amino acids. From germline, CDR1 is SQVTM and CDR2 ANQGSEA. This TCR came from a man younger than 35 in good health. The source material was naive CD4+ T cells sorted from blood. Subset denoted: CD45RA+ positively selected. The chain links TRBV29-1 to TRBJ2-7; weak D call: TRBD1 (6 bases). CDR3 sequence reads: CSVARDIRGSYEQYF. The CDR3 DNA reads as TGCAGCGTTGCCAGGGACATCCGAGGATCCTACGAGCAGTACTTC.